This T cell receptor (beta chain) was identified in a study of post-analysis software for immune sequencing data. This clonotype came up once. Incorporated into the TCR beta cDNA libraries were unique molecular identifiers, which served to reduce PCR and sequencing biases. From the PCR reads, TCRdb called clonotypes with MiXCR, one entry per CDR3 protein. The sample shows roughly 800,000 distinct CDR3 sequences, roughly 50% of them seen only once. Input material: blood. This sequence originates from a girl aged 5 to 17 with multiple sclerosis.

The CDR3 DNA follows: TGTGCCAGCAGCTTTGGGAGTCCCGGAGAGACCCAGTACTTC. Its translation is CASSFGSPGETQYF. The chain has TRBV7-9 and TRBJ2-5, with D maybe TRBD2 (5 bases). The CDR3 sequence is 14 residues long. Trimming took 3 bases from V and 4 from J, leaving 12 bases between them. Germline V lookup: CDR1 SEHNR, CDR2 FQNEAQ (reference sequence).